The 26 T cell receptor beta chains listed next were all sequenced from one sample in a study of cytomegalovirus exposure and HLA in healthy donors. It was with 60 Vbeta and 13 Jbeta primers that the PCR ran. The repertoire was sequenced with immunoSEQ multiplex PCR; TCRdb's copy has only in-frame clones and lacks some. The table records 100,000 to 150,000 clones, 74% of them present only once. Sequenced: PBMCs. The source is a woman aged 45-65 years in good health and CMV-seropositive.

This clone was counted once. The chain combines TRBV7-9 with TRBJ2-7, with D maybe TRBD1 (5 bases). Germline CDR1 reads SEHNR; CDR2 reads FQNEAQ (reference sequence). V gave up 2 bases and J gave up 2 bases, with 10 bases separating them. There are 14 residues in the CDR3. The CDR3 DNA reads as TGTGCCAGCAGCTTAACAGGCGGAGCCTACGAGCAGTACTTC. This translates into CASSLTGGAYEQYF.

The chain recombines TRBV5-1 with TRBJ2-7; the D gene is possibly TRBD1 (6 bases). CDR1 and CDR2 (germline): SGHRS, YFSETQ. The CDR3 sequence is 17 residues long. The V end lost 2 bases, the J end lost 4 bases, and 22 bases lay between the germline ends. The CDR3 protein is CASSLLTVGQLAYEQYF. In DNA, the CDR3 is TGCGCCAGCAGCTTACTAACCGTTGGACAGCTTGCGTACGAGCAGTACTTC.

This chain connects TRBV9 to TRBJ2-1; TRBD1 is a possible D gene (5 bases). The CDR3 length is 15 residues. V was clipped by 4 bases and J by 8 bases, with 19 bases between them. Germline-derived CDR1 and CDR2 are SGDLS and YYNGEE. In DNA form, the CDR3 reads TGTGCCAGCAGCCAGGGCGGAATGGGGCACCATGAGCAGTTCTTC. Translation gives CASSQGGMGHHEQFF.

This sequence joins TRBV7-2 and TRBJ2-5, with a tentative D call TRBD1 (5 bases). From germline, CDR1 is SGHTA and CDR2 FQGNSA. V gave up 10 bases and J gave up 2 bases, with 8 bases separating them. There are 11 residues in the CDR3. The CDR3: CATKGQETQYF. As DNA, the CDR3 is TGTGCCACCAAGGGGCAAGAGACCCAGTACTTC. Combining the CDR3 with reference TRBV7-2 and TRBJ2-5 gives the whole variable domain GAGVSQSPSNKVTEKGKDVELRCDPISGHTALYWYRQSLGQGLEFLIYFQGNSAPDKSGLPSDRFSAERTGGSVSTLTIQRTQQEDSAVYLCATKGQETQYFGPGTRLLVL.

The chain joins TRBV19 to TRBJ1-2; 7 bases fit TRBD1. Looked up from germline, CDR1 is LNHDA and CDR2 is SQIVND (reference sequence). The CDR3 runs to 14 residues. With 1 base clipped from V and 8 bases from J, the junction kept 7 bases outside the gene matches. The chain's CDR3 is CASSIAGQTLGYTF. DNA for the CDR3: TGTGCCAGTAGTATAGCGGGACAGACGCTGGGCTACACCTTC.

The chain links TRBV6-6 to TRBJ1-1; no clear D. Trimming left V 8 bases short and J 1 base short, with 11 bases between. The germline CDR1 and CDR2 sequences are MNHNY and SVGAGI (reference sequence). The CDR3 length is 13 residues. CDR3: CASRKEGNTEAFF. The CDR3 DNA reads as TGTGCCAGCCGAAAGGAGGGGAACACTGAAGCTTTCTTT.

A few counts support this clone. This chain links TRBV5-8 with TRBJ2-1, with 10 bases aligning to TRBD2. Trimming cost V 0 bases and J 8 bases; bases outside gene matches: 11. The germline V gene has CDR1 SGHTS and CDR2 YDEGEE. This CDR3 contains 17 residues. In DNA, the CDR3 is TGTGCCAGCAGCTTGGTTGCTAGCGGGGGTCTACCCTATGAGCAGTTCTTC. As protein: CASSLVASGGLPYEQFF.

The chain links TRBV19 to TRBJ2-2; D is possibly TRBD1 (5 bases). The V end lost 8 bases, the J end lost 6 bases, and 7 bases lay between the germline ends. The germline V gene encodes CDR1 LNHDA and CDR2 SQIVND (reference sequence). The CDR3 is 11 residues long. This chain's CDR3 is CASQGAGELFF. Here the CDR3 DNA reads TGTGCCAGTCAAGGGGCCGGGGAGCTGTTTTTT.

This chain joins TRBV5-1 and TRBJ2-2; D is uncertain. The CDR3 totals 15 residues. V was trimmed by 0 bases and J by 7 bases, leaving 13 bases between them. Germline-derived CDR1 and CDR2 are SGHRS and YFSETQ. The CDR3 loop is CASSLGQVMNGELFF. The CDR3 DNA reads TGCGCCAGCAGCTTGGGGCAGGTTATGAACGGGGAGCTGTTTTTT. The entire variable domain, with the rest obtained from reference TRBV5-1 and TRBJ2-2, is as follows: KAGVTQTPRYLIKTRGQQVTLSCSPISGHRSVSWYQQTPGQGLQFLFEYFSETQRNKGNFPGRFSGRQFSNSRSEMNVSTLELGDSALYLCASSLGQVMNGELFFGEGSRLTVL.

This clone was seen once. V is TRBV5-1 and J is TRBJ1-2, with D maybe TRBD1 (5 bases). CDR3 length equals 15 residues. V dropped 1 base and J dropped 2 bases, with 12 bases sitting between them. Germline V gives CDR1 SGHRS, CDR2 YFSETQ. CDR3 coding DNA: TGCGCCAGCAGCTTGATGCAGGGTGGGAACTATGGCTACACCTTC. Its translation: CASSLMQGGNYGYTF.

This chain connects TRBV7-3 to TRBJ2-6, with D hard to call. Trimming removed 5 bases at V and 0 bases at J, with 8 bases between. From germline, CDR1 is SGHTA and CDR2 FQGTGA. The CDR3 is 15 residues long. The CDR3 region is CASSQANSGANVLTF. The CDR3 coding sequence is TGTGCCAGCAGCCAAGCCAACTCTGGGGCCAACGTCCTGACTTTC.

V is TRBV7-3 and J is TRBJ2-6; D unresolved. Trimming stripped 11 bases from V and 0 bases from J, with 5 bases between. The CDR3 runs 12 residues. Germline loops: CDR1 SGHTA, CDR2 FQGTGA. CDR3 DNA: TGTGCCTCCCGCTCTGGGGCCAACGTCCTGACTTTC. Its protein is CASRSGANVLTF.

This rearrangement joins TRBV18 to TRBJ2-7, with a possible D match to TRBD2 (5 bases). Germline V CDR1 and CDR2: KGHSH, LQKENI. This CDR3 spans 13 amino acids. The V gene lost 0 bases and the J gene lost 3 bases, with 6 bases spanning the gap. The CDR3: CASSPPGSYEQYF. The CDR3 region has the DNA TGTGCCAGCTCACCACCGGGGAGCTACGAGCAGTACTTC.

The J gene is TRBJ2-3, the V gene TRBV4-2; 10 nucleotides align to TRBD2. Trimming took 3 bases from V and 2 from J; bases not matched to a gene: 2. The V gene's germline CDR1 is LGHNA and CDR2 YNFKEQ. CDR3 size: 15 residues. CDR3 bases: TGTGCCAGCAGCCAGAGCGGGGGGGCCACAGATACGCAGTATTTT. Protein sequence: CASSQSGGATDTQYF.

In its sample, this clone was seen once. This chain links TRBV5-1 with TRBJ1-2, with 7 bases lining up with TRBD1. The J segment lost 6 bases and the V segment lost 1 base, leaving 6 bases of the junction unmatched. This CDR3 has 14 residues. In germline, CDR1 is SGHRS, CDR2 YFSETQ. The CDR3 spells CASSLSGTDDGYTF. In DNA, the CDR3 is TGCGCCAGCAGCTTGTCAGGGACAGACGATGGCTACACCTTC.

This sequence joins TRBV30 and TRBJ2-1; D gene ambiguous. The CDR3 sequence is 11 residues long. From germline, CDR1 is GTSNPN and CDR2 SVGIG (reference sequence). Trimming pared 1 base from V and 11 bases from J, leaving 9 bases between. CDR3 DNA sequence: TGTGCCTGGAGTGCCGAGTCCAAGCAGTTCTTC. It yields the protein CAWSAESKQFF. Full variable domain (missing parts from reference TRBV30 and TRBJ2-1): SQTIHQWPATLVQPVGSPLSLECTVEGTSNPNLYWYRQAAGRGLQLLFYSVGIGQISSEVPQNLSASRPQDRQFILSSKKLLLSDSGFYLCAWSAESKQFFGPGTRLTVL.

This chain links TRBV6-1 with TRBJ2-7; D call uncertain. CDR1 and CDR2 from the germline V gene are MNHNS and SASEGT. Trimming removed 6 bases from V and 3 bases from J, with 12 bases in between. The CDR3 sequence is 13 residues long. The CDR3 bases are TGTGCCAGCAGCATAAGAGAAGACTACGAGCAGTACTTC. Protein product: CASSIREDYEQYF.

V gene TRBV7-3 combines with J gene TRBJ1-2; 10 nucleotides line up with TRBD1. With 5 bases clipped from V and 2 bases from J, the junction kept 8 bases outside the gene matches. The germline CDR1 and CDR2 sequences are SGHTA and FQGTGA. The CDR3 totals 16 residues. CDR3 protein: CASSPNPGQGNYGYTF. CDR3 nucleotides: TGTGCCAGCAGCCCTAACCCGGGACAGGGGAACTATGGCTACACCTTC.

The gene calls are TRBV28 and TRBJ2-4; D is perhaps TRBD2 (5 bases). The germline CDR1 and CDR2 sequences are MDHEN and SYDVKM. Trimming took off 5 bases at V and 14 bases at J, with 34 bases between the two ends. The CDR3 runs to 18 residues. The CDR3 reads CASSPSSLGTRKTSGEYF. The CDR3 DNA reads TGTGCCAGCAGTCCGTCATCGCTAGGCACTAGAAAAACGAGTGGGGAGTACTTC. The complete variable domain, with remaining parts taken from reference TRBV28 and TRBJ2-4, reads DVKVTQSSRYLVKRTGEKVFLECVQDMDHENMFWYRQDPGLGLRLIYFSYDVKMKEKGDIPEGYSVSREKKERFSLILESASTNQTSMYLCASSPSSLGTRKTSGEYFGAGTRLSVL.

The V call is TRBV7-9, the J call TRBJ2-7, with 8 nucleotides matching TRBD1. V trimming: 5 bases; J trimming: 3 bases; junction bases outside the gene matches: 9. Germline CDR1 and CDR2: SEHNR and FQNEAQ (reference sequence). The CDR3 spans 15 residues. CDR3 protein: CASSVAGTGVYEQYF. CDR3 DNA sequence: TGTGCCAGCAGCGTGGCGGGGACAGGAGTCTACGAGCAGTACTTC. The full variable domain, in which reference TRBV7-9 and TRBJ2-7 provide the parts outside the CDR3, is DTGVSQNPRHKITKRGQNVTFRCDPISEHNRLYWYRQTLGQGPEFLTYFQNEAQLEKSRLLSDRFSAERPKGSFSTLEIQRTEQGDSAMYLCASSVAGTGVYEQYFGPGTRLTVT.

The J gene is TRBJ2-7, the V gene TRBV30, with D possibly being TRBD2 (5 bases). CDR3 length: 14 residues. V gave up 1 base and J gave up 0 bases, with 10 bases separating them. Germline CDR1 and CDR2: GTSNPN and SVGIG (reference sequence). The CDR3 spells CAWSGTGYSYEQYF. The DNA of the CDR3 is TGTGCCTGGAGTGGGACTGGCTACTCCTACGAGCAGTACTTC.

The genes are TRBV6-5 and TRBJ1-6; maybe TRBD1 (6 bases). The CDR3 runs 15 residues. The V and J ends lost 6 bases and 10 bases respectively, with 19 bases between them. CDR1 is MNHEY, CDR2 SVGAGI, per germline. CDR3 coding DNA: TGTGCCAGCAGCCAGGGGTCGGGAATGGAATCACCCCTCCACTTT. Amino acids: CASSQGSGMESPLHF.

The CDR3 nucleotides read TGCGCCAGCAGTGAACGGCAGGGTTATAACGGCAATCAGCCCCAGCATTTT. Translating gives CASSERQGYNGNQPQHF. The chain couples TRBV10-2 to TRBJ1-5; D possibly corresponds to TRBD1 (5 bases). The V end was cut by 3 bases, the J end by 2 bases, with 17 bases between. This CDR3 has 17 amino acids. Germline V lookup: CDR1 WSHSY, CDR2 SAAADI.

The rearrangement uses TRBV27 and TRBJ1-3; D gene uncertain. Germline values: CDR1 MNHEY, CDR2 SMNVEV (reference sequence). Trimming took off 5 bases at V and 0 bases at J, with 8 bases between the two ends. The CDR3 contains 14 residues. The CDR3 sequence: CASSPDYSGNTIYF. The DNA for the CDR3 is TGTGCCAGCAGTCCCGACTACTCTGGAAACACCATATATTTT.

This chain connects TRBV5-1 to TRBJ2-7; 7 bases agree with TRBD2. Germline assignment: CDR1 SGHRS and CDR2 YFSETQ. V gave up 4 bases and J gave up 0 bases; unmatched junction bases: 4. The CDR3 covers 14 residues. The DNA for the CDR3 is TGCGCCAGCAGCAGGGAGGGAAGCTCCTACGAGCAGTACTTC. This codes for CASSREGSSYEQYF.

This clone occurred a few times. J is TRBJ2-5 and V is TRBV9; 7 nucleotides align to TRBD2. V was pared by 6 bases and J by 5 bases, with 13 bases of the junction left unmatched. CDR1 and CDR2 (germline): SGDLS, YYNGEE. This CDR3 has 15 amino acids. The CDR3 region has the DNA TGTGCCAGCAACCGGGGAGGCGGGGGTTGGGAGACCCAGTACTTC. Encoded protein: CASNRGGGGWETQYF.